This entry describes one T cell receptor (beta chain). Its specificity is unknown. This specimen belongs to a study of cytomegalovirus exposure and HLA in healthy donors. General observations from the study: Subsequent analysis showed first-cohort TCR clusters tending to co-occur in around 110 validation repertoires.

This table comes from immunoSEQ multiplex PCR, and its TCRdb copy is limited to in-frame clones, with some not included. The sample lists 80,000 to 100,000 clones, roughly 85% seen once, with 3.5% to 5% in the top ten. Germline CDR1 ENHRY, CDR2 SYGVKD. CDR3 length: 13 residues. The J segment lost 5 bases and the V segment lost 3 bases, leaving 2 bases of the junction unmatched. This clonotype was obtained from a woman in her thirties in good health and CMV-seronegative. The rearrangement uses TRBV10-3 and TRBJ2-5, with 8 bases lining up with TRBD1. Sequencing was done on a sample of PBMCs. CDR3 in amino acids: CAISERQGETQYF. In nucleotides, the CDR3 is TGTGCCATCAGTGAAAGACAGGGGGAGACCCAGTACTTC.